This T cell receptor (beta chain) was sequenced during a study of graft-versus-host responses after intestinal transplantation (dated by TCRdb to about 2021). Broadly, across the study: Multivisceral, liver-intestinal, or isolated intestinal transplants were received by the recipients. All recipients received anti-thymocyte globulin induction followed by maintenance tacrolimus and steroids for about three years. After intestinal transplantation, graft-versus-host and host-versus-graft alloreactive T cell clones were followed in the graft, circulation and bone marrow using bulk TCR-beta CDR3 sequencing. To identify alloreactive clones, pre-transplant mixed lymphocyte reaction products were sequenced and then compared with unstimulated pre-transplant donor and recipient T cells. The cohort enrolled 20 to 25 intestinal transplant recipients, one of whom was a retransplant, and a few patients without pretransplant specimens were excluded. Donor T cell macrochimerism was defined as a peak of at least 4% donor T cells among recipient peripheral blood mononuclear cells. Rather than going through the commercial service, samples from a few later patients were sequenced in-house on an Illumina MiSeq and processed with MiXCR. Broader findings and caveats from the paper: The conclusions were limited by the relatively low number and heterogeneity of the intestinal transplant patients. GvH clones were found in recipient bone marrow, and some of the GvH clones appeared earlier in ileal mucosa or blood, which is consistent with an intestinal mucosal origin. Early after transplant, peak levels of circulating GvH clones were associated with declines in HvG clones. Patients with donor T cell macrochimerism had high GvH to HvG T cell clonal ratios in their allografts.

Reading the label with the study, this specimen's time point is: cells obtained before transplantation from donor or recipient. CD3+CD4+ and CD3+CD8+ populations were FACS-sorted from unstimulated pre-transplant donor and recipient cells taken from spleen or lymph nodes. In the case of this clone: What antigen it recognizes has not been identified. Base qualities are not recorded, but no much larger clone differs from it by a single base.

The library was built by means of the immunoSEQ multiplex PCR assay. For most patients, genomic DNA was isolated with the Qiagen DNeasy Blood and Tissue Kit and shipped frozen to Adaptive Biotechnologies for TCR sequencing. High-throughput TCR-beta CDR3 sequencing of genomic DNA from most patients was performed by Adaptive Biotechnologies. On the study's bioinformatics: TCR sequencing data were retrieved from Adaptive's ImmunoSEQ software for about 17 patients, whereas a few other patients were processed with MiXCR and VDJtools. To correct CD4 versus CD8 sorting errors, sequences present in both subsets at a frequency ratio below 5:1 were removed. CDR3 nucleotide sequences shared between donor and recipient were removed because the origin of such sequences could not be assigned. At least 2-fold expansion over unstimulated cells and a minimum CFSE-low frequency of 0.002% (template counts) or 0.001% (read counts) were required for clones to be classified as alloreactive. Mappable clones were those detected in sequenced pre-transplant spleen, lymph node, or MLR CFSE-low populations of the donor or recipient. Cumulative frequency of alloreactive clones was calculated as a percentage of all sequences weighted by copy number. As stored in TCRdb, this immuneACCESS dataset retains in-frame rearrangements with V and J assigned. A fraction of the clones does not appear; measured against another copy, unresolved V genes explain less than half of the discrepancy, and the remainder lacks a known reason. D and trimming come from the DNA, and the V and J calls and clone size come from that table. The table for this sample lists 50,000 to 75,000 clones; 90% to 95% of them were counted only once. The ten biggest clones cover 0.38% of the sample.

From the cysteine up to the phenylalanine, the CDR3 has a length of 15 residues. The only DNA kept is the CDR3, 45 bases in frame from the first base. After removal of 4 bases from V and 11 bases from J, the junction retains 10 bases not matched to a gene. The germline V gene (reference sequence) supplies CDR1 LNHDA and CDR2 SQIVND. The chain joins TRBV19 to TRBJ1-4, with 10 junctional bases fitting TRBD1. Sample: unstimulated CD4+ T cells sorted from spleen or lymph node cells, taken before transplant. The sequence derives from a human donor who was the organ donor for an intestinal transplant. The CDR3 amino acid sequence is: CASSTSAWDRGKLFF. The nucleotide sequence reads TGTGCCAGTAGTACAAGCGCGTGGGACAGGGGCAAACTGTTTTTT.